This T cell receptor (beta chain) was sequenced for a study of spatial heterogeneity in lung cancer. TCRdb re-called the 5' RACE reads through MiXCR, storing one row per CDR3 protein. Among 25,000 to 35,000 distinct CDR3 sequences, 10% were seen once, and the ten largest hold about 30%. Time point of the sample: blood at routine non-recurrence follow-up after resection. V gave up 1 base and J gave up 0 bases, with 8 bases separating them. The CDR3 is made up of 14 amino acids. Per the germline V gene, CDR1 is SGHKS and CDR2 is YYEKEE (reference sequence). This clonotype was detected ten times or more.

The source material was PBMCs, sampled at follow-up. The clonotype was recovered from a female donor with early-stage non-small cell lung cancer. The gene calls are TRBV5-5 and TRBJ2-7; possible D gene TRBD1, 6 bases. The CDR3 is CASSLSRGSYEQYF. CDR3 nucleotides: TGTGCCAGCAGCTTGAGCAGGGGCTCCTACGAGCAGTACTTC.